These 16 T cell receptor beta chains share one sample of origin, sequenced in a study of cytomegalovirus exposure and HLA in healthy donors (dated by TCRdb to about 2017). Receptor amplification or capture employed the immunoSEQ multiplex PCR assay. A mixture of 60 forward primers for TCR Vbeta segments and 13 reverse primers for TCR Jbeta segments was used in the multiplex PCR. In TCRdb, the immuneACCESS table is reduced to in-frame sequences with V and J assigned. These tables do not hold every clone; where another copy was compared, an unresolved V gene accounts for under half, and the others remain unexplained. The sample yields 150,000 to 200,000 clones; 80% were counted once. The ten top clones hold 1.1% of the sample. Sequencing was carried out using PBMCs. These receptors came from a woman between 40 and 55 years old in good health and CMV-seronegative.

The gene calls are TRBV5-1 and TRBJ2-5; possible D gene TRBD1, 6 bases. V was cut by 0 bases and J by 4 bases, with 13 bases left in between. The germline CDR1 and CDR2 sequences are SGHRS and YFSETQ. The CDR3 loop spans 15 amino acids. The CDR3 is CASSLDQGSGETQYF. In nucleotides, the CDR3 is TGCGCCAGCAGCTTGGACCAGGGGTCTGGAGAGACCCAGTACTTC.

The chain has TRBV5-6 and TRBJ1-1; TRBD1 matches 9 bases. The CDR3 covers 13 residues. Germline values: CDR1 SGHDT, CDR2 YYEEEE. V shed 0 bases, J shed 10 bases, and the junction held 4 bases outside the gene matches. The CDR3 sequence is CASSLETGGAAFF. CDR3 coding DNA: TGTGCCAGCAGCTTGGAGACAGGGGGTGCAGCTTTCTTT.

This clone was counted a few times. J is TRBJ1-2 and V is TRBV5-1; 8 bases are a match to TRBD1. This CDR3 comprises 14 residues. CDR1 is SGHRS and CDR2 is YFSETQ in the germline V gene. V shed 6 bases and J 4 bases; nucleotides not matched to a gene: 8. CDR3 sequence reads: CASTDTGGIYGYTF. CDR3 nucleotide sequence: TGCGCCAGCACTGATACAGGGGGGATCTATGGCTACACCTTC. The whole variable domain, remainder taken from reference TRBV5-1 and TRBJ1-2, is KAGVTQTPRYLIKTRGQQVTLSCSPISGHRSVSWYQQTPGQGLQFLFEYFSETQRNKGNFPGRFSGRQFSNSRSEMNVSTLELGDSALYLCASTDTGGIYGYTFGSGTRLTVV.

J is TRBJ2-5 and V is TRBV9, with 11 bases lining up with TRBD2. The CDR3 has 15 residues. Germline lookup yields CDR1 SGDLS and CDR2 YYNGEE. After removal of 0 bases from V and 3 bases from J, the junction contained 1 base not matched to a gene. The CDR3 loop reads CASSVVGLAEETQYF. In DNA, the CDR3 is TGTGCCAGCAGCGTAGTGGGACTAGCGGAAGAGACCCAGTACTTC. Complete variable domain (other parts from reference TRBV9 and TRBJ2-5): DSGVTQTPKHLITATGQRVTLRCSPRSGDLSVYWYQQSLDQGLQFLIQYYNGEERAKGNILERFSAQQFPDLHSELNLSSLELGDSALYFCASSVVGLAEETQYFGPGTRLLVL.

This clone has only one observation. CDR3 in DNA: TGTGCCAGCAGACGACAGGGTAGGGATGGCTACACCTTC. This encodes CASRRQGRDGYTF. V is TRBV28 and J is TRBJ1-2; 7 bases are shared with TRBD1. V was clipped by 6 bases and J by 6 bases; unmatched bases: 7. Germline V lookup: CDR1 MDHEN, CDR2 SYDVKM. The CDR3 extends over 13 amino acids.

A few counts support this clone. This chain links TRBV4-2 with TRBJ2-1, with 12 bases that match TRBD2. This CDR3 is 16 amino acids long. Germline V lookup: CDR1 LGHNA, CDR2 YNFKEQ. After removal of 1 base from V and 4 bases from J, the junction contained 2 bases not matched to a gene. The CDR3 DNA sequence: TGTGCCAGCAGCCAAGGGACTAGCGGGACTTACAATGAGCAGTTCTTC. Translated: CASSQGTSGTYNEQFF.

The CDR3 spells CASSQDPGSPWEQYF. In DNA, the CDR3 is TGCGCCAGCAGCCAAGATCCAGGGTCGCCCTGGGAGCAGTACTTC. The chain couples TRBV4-3 to TRBJ2-7, with D tentatively TRBD1 (5 bases). CDR1 is LGHNA, CDR2 YSLEER, per germline. The CDR3 covers 15 residues. The V gene lost 0 bases and the J gene lost 7 bases, with 16 bases spanning the gap.

The V call is TRBV5-6, the J call TRBJ2-7, with D possibly TRBD2 on 6 matching bases. Germline CDR1 SGHDT, CDR2 YYEEEE. CDR3 length equals 15 residues. V lost 3 bases, J lost 3 bases, and 16 bases lay in between. The DNA of the CDR3 is TGTGCCAGCAGCTCGGTCTGGGGGGTGGGCTACGAGCAGTACTTC. The encoded protein is CASSSVWGVGYEQYF. The full variable domain, completed using reference TRBV5-6 and TRBJ2-7, is DAGVTQSPTHLIKTRGQQVTLRCSPKSGHDTVSWYQQALGQGPQFIFQYYEEEERQRGNFPDRFSGHQFPNYSSELNVNALLLGDSALYLCASSSVWGVGYEQYFGPGTRLTVT.

The DNA for the CDR3 is TGTGCCAGCAGCCTGGACAGCGGGGGAATCACTGAAGCTTTCTTT. Its protein is CASSLDSGGITEAFF. The chain uses TRBV7-2 and TRBJ1-1; the D gene is possibly TRBD1 (6 bases). The CDR3 runs to 15 residues. Germline V CDR1 and CDR2: SGHTA, FQGNSA. Trimming left V 5 bases short and J 4 bases short, with 17 bases between.

This clone was seen just once. The V call is TRBV15, the J call TRBJ1-1; the D is unclear. The V and J ends lost 3 bases and 0 bases respectively, with 11 bases between them. The length of the CDR3 is 15 residues. Germline assignment: CDR1 LNHNV and CDR2 YYDKDF (reference sequence). DNA for the CDR3: TGTGCCACCAGCAGGCTAGGCGGGGTGAACACTGAAGCTTTCTTT. It is translated as CATSRLGGVNTEAFF.

This sequence joins TRBV7-3 and TRBJ1-2, with 7 bases lining up with TRBD1. The CDR3 covers 16 residues. CDR1 is SGHTA, CDR2 FQGTGA, per germline. Trimming took 5 bases from V and 8 from J; bases not matched to a gene: 17. The DNA of the CDR3 is TGTGCCAGCAGCCTAAACGCAGGGGGGATACTTGAGGGCTACACCTTC. Translating it yields CASSLNAGGILEGYTF.

This clone occurred once. V usage is TRBV10-3 and J usage is TRBJ1-5; 8 bases fit TRBD1. The V and J ends lost 8 bases and 6 bases, in that order; junction bases with no gene match: 3. CDR3 length equals 12 residues. Germline CDR1 reads ENHRY; CDR2 reads SYGVKD. In nucleotides, the CDR3 is TGTGCCATCGGACAGGGCAGTCAGCCCCAGCATTTT. This gives the protein CAIGQGSQPQHF.

The rearrangement joins TRBV7-9 to TRBJ1-2; the D is unclear. V was trimmed by 5 bases and J by 4 bases, leaving 17 bases between them. The CDR3 is 15 residues long. The germline V gene encodes CDR1 SEHNR and CDR2 FQNEAQ (reference sequence). The CDR3 protein is CASSRGPQVLYGYTF. The CDR3 region has the DNA TGTGCCAGCAGCCGCGGGCCCCAGGTTCTCTATGGCTACACCTTC.

In its sample, this clone was seen a few times. V usage is TRBV7-2 and J usage is TRBJ2-3; no clear D gene. This CDR3 spans 14 amino acids. Germline V gene data show CDR1 as SGHTA and CDR2 as FQGNSA. V was pared by 3 bases and J by 2 bases, with 9 bases between. CDR3 sequence: CASSFKAVTDTQYF. CDR3 DNA sequence: TGTGCCAGCAGCTTTAAGGCGGTCACAGATACGCAGTATTTT.

V gene TRBV4-3 combines with J gene TRBJ2-2; tentatively, D is TRBD2 (6 bases). Per the germline V gene, CDR1 is LGHNA and CDR2 is YSLEER. The CDR3 spans 17 residues. Trimming removed 4 bases from V and 6 bases from J, with 21 bases in between. This chain's CDR3 is CASSPAWGDRLPGELFF. For the CDR3, the DNA is TGCGCCAGCAGCCCCGCATGGGGGGACCGGCTTCCCGGGGAGCTGTTTTTT.

This rearrangement joins TRBV5-4 to TRBJ2-1, with D possibly being TRBD2 (6 bases). Germline V lookup: CDR1 SGHNT, CDR2 YYREEE (reference sequence). The length of the CDR3 is 16 residues. The ends were cut back, 0 bases at V and 3 bases at J, with 13 bases in the middle. CDR3: CASSLDGGNYYNEQFF. For the CDR3, the DNA is TGTGCCAGCAGCTTGGATGGGGGGAACTACTACAATGAGCAGTTCTTC.